This TCR beta chain is from a study of regulatory T cells in long-lasting Graves disease. This clonotype has at least ten counts. Its specificity is not known. CDR3 regions were amplified by Arm-PCR using iRepertoire HTBI primers to build TCR beta libraries. TCRdb reprocessed the multiplex PCR reads with MiXCR, giving one entry per CDR3 protein. The table records about 560,000 distinct CDR3 sequences, roughly 16% of them present only once. The sample's time point: newly diagnosed GD, antithyroid drugs for less than 3 months. PBMC-extracted RNA yielded the TCR library. The peripheral blood volume drawn was around 9.6 milliliters, and it was collected into EDTA tubes. The germline V gene encodes CDR1 MDHEN and CDR2 SYDVKM. This CDR3 is 14 amino acids long. V shed 8 bases and J shed 8 bases, with 21 bases lying between them. The study, taken as a whole, reports: For persistent Graves' patients, TCR diversity was lower than for newly diagnosed ones.

This sample was also put to use in a study of T cells in Graves' hyperthyroidism and ophthalmopathy. As that study records: TCR CDR3 underwent first-round RT-PCR with the HTBI primer set.

Sequencing used peripheral blood mononuclear cells (PBMCs), obtained at new diagnosis, from a patient treated with antithyroid drugs. This chain links TRBV28 with TRBJ1-2, with D possibly being TRBD1 (6 bases). This receptor was obtained from a man aged 18-30 years with Graves disease. The CDR3 coding sequence is TGTGCCAGCGGGGGCCCGGGCCCTAGTCAGGGCTACACCTTC. Its protein product is CASGGPGPSQGYTF.